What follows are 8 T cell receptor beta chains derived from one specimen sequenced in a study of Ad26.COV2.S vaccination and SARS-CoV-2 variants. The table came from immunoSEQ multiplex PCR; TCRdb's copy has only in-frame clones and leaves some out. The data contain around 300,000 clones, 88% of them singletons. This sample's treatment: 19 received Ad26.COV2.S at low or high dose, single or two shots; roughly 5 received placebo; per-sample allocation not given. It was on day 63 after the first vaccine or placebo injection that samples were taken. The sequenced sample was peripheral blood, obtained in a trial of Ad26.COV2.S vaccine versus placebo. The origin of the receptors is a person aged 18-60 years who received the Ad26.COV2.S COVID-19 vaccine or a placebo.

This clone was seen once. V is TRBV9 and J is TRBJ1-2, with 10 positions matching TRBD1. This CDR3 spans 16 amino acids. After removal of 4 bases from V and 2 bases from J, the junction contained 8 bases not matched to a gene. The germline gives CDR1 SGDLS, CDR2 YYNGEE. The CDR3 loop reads CASSLGQGILNYGYTF. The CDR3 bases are TGTGCCAGCAGCCTGGGACAGGGGATTCTAAACTATGGCTACACCTTC.

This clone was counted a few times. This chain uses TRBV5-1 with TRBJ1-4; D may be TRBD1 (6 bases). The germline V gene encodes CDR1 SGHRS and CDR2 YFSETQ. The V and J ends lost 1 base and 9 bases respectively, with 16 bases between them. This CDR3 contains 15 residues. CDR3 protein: CASSLSSPGEQKLFF. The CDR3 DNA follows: TGCGCCAGCAGCTTGAGTAGCCCAGGGGAGCAAAAACTGTTTTTT. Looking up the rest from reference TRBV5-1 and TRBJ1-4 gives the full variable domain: KAGVTQTPRYLIKTRGQQVTLSCSPISGHRSVSWYQQTPGQGLQFLFEYFSETQRNKGNFPGRFSGRQFSNSRSEMNVSTLELGDSALYLCASSLSSPGEQKLFFGSGTQLSVL.

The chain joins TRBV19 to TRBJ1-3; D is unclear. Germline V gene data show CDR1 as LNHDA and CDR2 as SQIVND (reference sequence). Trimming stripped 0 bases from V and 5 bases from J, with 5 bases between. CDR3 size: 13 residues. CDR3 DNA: TGTGCCAGTAGTATAGAGGGCCGAAACACCATATATTTT. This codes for CASSIEGRNTIYF. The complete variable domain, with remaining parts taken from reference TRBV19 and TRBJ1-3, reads DGGITQSPKYLFRKEGQNVTLSCEQNLNHDAMYWYRQDPGQGLRLIYYSQIVNDFQKGDIAEGYSVSREKKESFPLTVTSAQKNPTAFYLCASSIEGRNTIYFGEGSWLTVV.

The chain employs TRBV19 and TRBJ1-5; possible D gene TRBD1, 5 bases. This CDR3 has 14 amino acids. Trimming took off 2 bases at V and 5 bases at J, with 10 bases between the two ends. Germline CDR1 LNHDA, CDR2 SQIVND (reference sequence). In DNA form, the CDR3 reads TGTGCCAGTAGTATAATGGGGCTTGATCAGCCCCAGCATTTT. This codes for CASSIMGLDQPQHF.

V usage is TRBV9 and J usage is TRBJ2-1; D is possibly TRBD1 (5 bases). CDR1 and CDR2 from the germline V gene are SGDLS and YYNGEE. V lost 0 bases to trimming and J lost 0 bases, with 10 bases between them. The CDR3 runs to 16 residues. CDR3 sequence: CASSVGGSISYNEQFF. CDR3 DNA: TGTGCCAGCAGCGTAGGGGGCTCGATCTCCTACAATGAGCAGTTCTTC.

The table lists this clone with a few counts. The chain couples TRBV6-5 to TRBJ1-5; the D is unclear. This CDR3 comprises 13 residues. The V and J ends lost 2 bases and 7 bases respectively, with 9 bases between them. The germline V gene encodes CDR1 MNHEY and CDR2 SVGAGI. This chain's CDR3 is CASSYGKGQPQHF. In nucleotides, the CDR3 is TGTGCCAGCAGTTACGGGAAAGGACAGCCCCAGCATTTT.

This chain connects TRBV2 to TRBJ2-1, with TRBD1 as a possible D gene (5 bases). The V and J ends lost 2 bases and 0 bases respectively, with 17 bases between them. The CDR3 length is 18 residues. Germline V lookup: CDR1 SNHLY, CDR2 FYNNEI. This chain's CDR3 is CASSEKSIVDSSYNEQFF. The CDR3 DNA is TGTGCCAGCAGTGAAAAGAGTATAGTAGACAGCTCCTACAATGAGCAGTTCTTC. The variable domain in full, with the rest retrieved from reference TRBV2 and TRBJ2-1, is EPEVTQTPSHQVTQMGQEVILRCVPISNHLYFYWYRQILGQKVEFLVSFYNNEISEKSEIFDDQFSVERPDGSNFTLKIRSTKLEDSAMYFCASSEKSIVDSSYNEQFFGPGTRLTVL.

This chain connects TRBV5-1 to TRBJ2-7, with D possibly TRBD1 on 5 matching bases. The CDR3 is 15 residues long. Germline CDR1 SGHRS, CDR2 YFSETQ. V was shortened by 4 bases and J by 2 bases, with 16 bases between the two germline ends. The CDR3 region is CASSTAGLFTYEQYF. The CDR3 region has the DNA TGCGCCAGCAGCACCGCAGGGTTGTTCACCTACGAGCAGTACTTC.